This T cell receptor (beta chain) emerged from a study of T cells in Graves' hyperthyroidism and ophthalmopathy. General study results and limits: The blood repertoire included most of the expanded thyroid clonotypes above 0.001. Model-based prediction identified ophthalmopathy a median 6.5 months prior to its onset.

As concerns this clonotype: The target antigen is unknown.

TCR beta CDR3 regions were amplified from RNA. The TCR CDR3 first-round RT-PCR relied on the HTBI primer set. TCRdb analysed the multiplex PCR reads with MiXCR anew, one entry per CDR3 protein. The table includes 660,000 or so distinct CDR3 sequences, about 45% detected once. Diagnostic assessment was based on clinical symptoms, serum thyroxine and TRAb, thyroid ultrasound and orbital computed tomography. The CDR3 runs to 18 residues. Losses at the gene ends were 4 bases for V and 0 bases for J; bases not matched to a gene: 10. Per the germline V gene, CDR1 is LNHDA and CDR2 is SQIVND (reference sequence).

Material for sequencing was peripheral blood or thyroid tissue (not recorded which). V gene TRBV19 combines with J gene TRBJ1-5, with 9 nucleotides matching TRBD1. This TCR was sampled from an adult man with Graves' disease, either hyperthyroidism or ophthalmopathy (not recorded which). The CDR3 sequence is CASSTHAGQGISNQPQHF. In DNA form, the CDR3 reads TGTGCCAGTAGTACACACGCCGGACAGGGGATTAGCAATCAGCCCCAGCATTTT.